A single sample is the source of the 28 T cell receptor beta chains below, sequenced in a study of T cells after yellow fever vaccination. MiXCR was run by TCRdb on the 5' RACE reads, yielding one entry per CDR3 protein. The table records 450,000 to 650,000 distinct CDR3 sequences, about 13% of them present only once. Sequenced material: PBMCs, taken on the day of the yellow fever booster vaccination. Source of these receptors: a man aged 25-45 years who received the YFV17D yellow fever vaccine.

This clonotype was detected ten times or more. V gene TRBV24-1 combines with J gene TRBJ2-1, with TRBD2 matching over 10 bases. After removal of 5 bases from V and 5 bases from J, the junction contained 8 bases not matched to a gene. CDR1 and CDR2 from the germline V gene are KGHDR and SFDVKD. The CDR3 runs 16 residues. The CDR3 protein is CATSVGGLATHNEQFF. The CDR3 DNA is TGTGCCACCAGTGTTGGGGGACTAGCGACCCACAATGAGCAGTTCTTC.

This clonotype was seen a few times. The chain combines TRBV5-1 with TRBJ2-1, with D possibly being TRBD1 (6 bases). This CDR3 has 14 amino acids. Germline CDR1 SGHRS, CDR2 YFSETQ. Trimming stripped 5 bases from V and 10 bases from J, with 19 bases between. For the CDR3, the DNA is TGCGCCAGCAGTTTCCGGGACCTAACAGGGGAGCAGTTCTTC. Translation: CASSFRDLTGEQFF.

There are a few counts of this clonotype. This chain connects TRBV11-2 to TRBJ1-2; TRBD1 might be the D (6 bases). This CDR3 contains 12 residues. Germline-derived CDR1 and CDR2 are SGHAT and FQNNGV. V lost 10 bases and J 8 bases, leaving 17 bases between the germline ends. The CDR3 nucleotides read TGTGCCACCGTAGCAGGGACAAGAGGCTACACCTTC. It translates to CATVAGTRGYTF.

V usage is TRBV6-5 and J usage is TRBJ2-5, with TRBD2 matching 7 bases. V trimming: 2 bases; J trimming: 4 bases; junction bases outside the gene matches: 4. The germline CDR1 and CDR2 sequences are MNHEY and SVGAGI. The CDR3 totals 14 residues. The CDR3 loop is CASSYEAGAETQYF. The CDR3 region has the DNA TGTGCCAGCAGTTACGAGGCGGGAGCAGAGACCCAGTACTTC.

The table lists this clonotype with many counts. V usage is TRBV7-8 and J usage is TRBJ2-4, with a weak D call TRBD1 (6 bases). V dropped 5 bases and J dropped 11 bases, with 13 bases sitting between them. This CDR3 has 12 residues. The germline V gene has CDR1 SGHVS and CDR2 FQNEAQ. The CDR3 DNA follows: TGTGCCAGCAGCCCCGGGACAATAGTTCAGTACTTC. It encodes CASSPGTIVQYF.

This clonotype was picked up many times. V gene TRBV29-1 combines with J gene TRBJ2-3; TRBD2 matches at 8 bases. Germline V lookup: CDR1 SQVTM, CDR2 ANQGSEA. The CDR3 length is 19 residues. V was clipped by 3 bases and J by 2 bases; unmatched bases: 19. The CDR3 protein is CSVEGVASGSMLFTDTQYF. For the CDR3, the DNA is TGCAGCGTTGAGGGGGTCGCTAGCGGGTCAATGTTATTCACAGATACGCAGTATTTT.

This clonotype was observed a few times. The chain is built from TRBV18 and TRBJ2-1; 7 nucleotides align to TRBD1. This CDR3 is 15 amino acids long. Trimming at V came to 4 bases and at J to 0 bases, leaving 3 bases not matched to a gene. Germline V gene lookup returns CDR1 KGHSH and CDR2 LQKENI. The CDR3 DNA reads as TGTGCCAGCTCACGGGACAGTAGCTCCTACAATGAGCAGTTCTTC. It is translated as CASSRDSSSYNEQFF.

This clonotype was found a few times. The chain is built from TRBV29-1 and TRBJ2-3; TRBD2 might be the D (7 bases). CDR3 length: 14 residues. CDR1 is SQVTM and CDR2 is ANQGSEA in the germline V gene. V was cut by 4 bases and J by 0 bases, with 11 bases left in between. CDR3 sequence: CSVGRGGSTDTQYF. The DNA for the CDR3 is TGCAGCGTTGGGAGGGGGGGGAGCACAGATACGCAGTATTTT.

This clonotype was seen only a few times. This chain uses TRBV12-5 with TRBJ2-2, with TRBD2 matching 8 bases. CDR3 size: 14 residues. Germline trimming cut 6 bases from V and 7 bases from J; bases unmatched to any gene: 7. Germline V gene sequence: CDR1 LGHNT, CDR2 FRNRAP. The chain's CDR3 is CASGVSGKGGELFF. The CDR3 region has the DNA TGTGCTAGTGGCGTTAGCGGGAAAGGCGGGGAGCTGTTTTTT.

This clonotype was counted between two and nine times. The chain employs TRBV29-1 and TRBJ2-1; 8 bases agree with TRBD2. Germline values: CDR1 SQVTM, CDR2 ANQGSEA. The ends lost 6 bases at V and 7 bases at J; junction bases unmatched: 8. The CDR3 runs to 13 residues. CDR3: CSVLRGGLNEQFF. CDR3 bases: TGCAGCGTCCTCCGCGGGGGGCTGAATGAGCAGTTCTTC.

The chain has TRBV6-6 and TRBJ1-1; D ambiguous. This CDR3 contains 11 residues. Germline loops: CDR1 MNHNY, CDR2 SVGAGI (reference sequence). Between the trimmed V and J ends, which lost 8 bases and 6 bases, there was a span of 10 bases. The DNA for the CDR3 is TGTGCCAGCGTCGGGGAATCTGAAGCTTTCTTT. Encoded protein: CASVGESEAFF.

J is TRBJ2-1 and V is TRBV24-1, with 9 nucleotides matching TRBD1. Trimming cost V 7 bases and J 9 bases; bases outside gene matches: 9. The CDR3 is 14 amino acids. Germline V lookup: CDR1 KGHDR, CDR2 SFDVKD. CDR3: CATRSGTGRTEQFF. The CDR3 DNA reads TGTGCCACCAGATCCGGGACAGGGAGGACTGAGCAGTTCTTC.

This clonotype was seen a few times. V and J are TRBV20-1 and TRBJ1-3; D perhaps matches TRBD1 (5 bases). The CDR3 spans 15 residues. The V and J ends lost 6 bases and 3 bases respectively, with 18 bases between them. Germline CDR1 DFQATT, CDR2 SNEGSKA (reference sequence). CDR3 residues: CSALRGPTVGNTIYF. CDR3 DNA sequence: TGCAGTGCCCTAAGGGGCCCGACAGTTGGAAACACCATATATTTT.

V usage is TRBV19 and J usage is TRBJ2-3; D unclear. The CDR3 sequence is 14 residues long. The germline V gene encodes CDR1 LNHDA and CDR2 SQIVND (reference sequence). V lost 8 bases and J 3 bases, leaving 15 bases between the germline ends. In DNA, the CDR3 is TGTGCCAGTGGTTCCCGGAGAGCAACAGATACGCAGTATTTT. Protein sequence: CASGSRRATDTQYF.

V is TRBV7-9 and J is TRBJ1-2, with 9 bases lining up with TRBD1. CDR3 length: 12 amino acids. CDR1 is SEHNR, CDR2 FQNEAQ, per germline (reference sequence). With V trimmed by 1 base and J by 13 bases, 4 bases remained unmatched. CDR3 coding DNA: TGTGCCAGCAGCTTAGGACAGGGGGATTCCACCTTC. It specifies CASSLGQGDSTF.

This clonotype was seen repeatedly, ten times or more. CDR3: CATSDWGEQFF. The CDR3 nucleotides read TGTGCCACCAGTGATTGGGGAGAGCAGTTCTTC. The V call is TRBV24-1, the J call TRBJ2-1; D call uncertain. Deletions cut 2 bases from V and 10 bases from J, with 5 bases between. CDR1 KGHDR and CDR2 SFDVKD come from the germline V gene. This CDR3 has 11 amino acids.

This clonotype was recorded a few times. V usage is TRBV5-1 and J usage is TRBJ2-1; 15 nucleotides line up with TRBD2. Losses at the gene ends were 4 bases for V and 0 bases for J; bases not matched to a gene: 5. The CDR3 totals 18 residues. Germline CDR1 is SGHRS and CDR2 is YFSETQ. The CDR3 region has the DNA TGCGCCAGCAGCACTGGACTAGCGGGAGGGAGCTCCTACAATGAGCAGTTCTTC. Protein: CASSTGLAGGSSYNEQFF.

This clonotype was detected only a few times. CDR3 DNA: TGTGCCAGCAGCCCAAGGACAGGGTCGGGCTACGAGCAGTACTTC. As protein: CASSPRTGSGYEQYF. This rearrangement joins TRBV9 to TRBJ2-7, with TRBD1 identical over 8 bases. The V gene end was trimmed by 4 bases and the J gene end by 3 bases; junction bases not matched to a gene: 9. Looked up from germline, CDR1 is SGDLS and CDR2 is YYNGEE. The CDR3 length is 15 residues.

The chain couples TRBV29-1 to TRBJ2-5, with TRBD1 matching 10 bases. The CDR3 runs 14 residues. Looked up from germline, CDR1 is SQVTM and CDR2 is ANQGSEA. The trim removed 4 bases at V and 2 bases at J, leaving 4 bases unmatched. CDR3 coding DNA: TGCAGCGTTGCGAGGGGACAGGGGCAAGAGACCCAGTACTTC. Encoded protein: CSVARGQGQETQYF.

The chain couples TRBV9 to TRBJ1-3; D is undetermined. Germline V gene sequence: CDR1 SGDLS, CDR2 YYNGEE. There are 12 residues in the CDR3. V dropped 0 bases and J dropped 2 bases, with 0 bases sitting between them. CDR3 protein: CASSVAGNTIYF. In nucleotides, the CDR3 is TGTGCCAGCAGCGTAGCTGGAAACACCATATATTTT.

This chain joins TRBV20-1 and TRBJ2-5; 10 bases are a match to TRBD2. J gave up 2 bases and V 6 bases, and 12 bases lay outside the gene matches. The germline V gene has CDR1 DFQATT and CDR2 SNEGSKA (reference sequence). The CDR3 consists of 16 residues. The CDR3 loop is CSAPSGSPMWQETQYF. CDR3 coding DNA: TGCAGTGCACCTAGCGGGAGTCCCATGTGGCAAGAGACCCAGTACTTC.

This clonotype was seen more than once but under ten times. The V call is TRBV4-3, the J call TRBJ2-1, with 13 positions matching TRBD2. CDR3 length: 17 residues. V shed 2 bases and J 8 bases; nucleotides not matched to a gene: 9. Germline CDR1 is LGHNA and CDR2 is YSLEER. The CDR3 DNA reads TGCGCCAGCAGCCAACCGGGACTAGCGGGAAATCGACATGAGCAGTTCTTC. It is translated as CASSQPGLAGNRHEQFF.

This clonotype was seen more than once but under ten times. This chain joins TRBV7-9 and TRBJ2-5; D gene ambiguous. Germline loops: CDR1 SEHNR, CDR2 FQNEAQ (reference sequence). The CDR3 runs 13 residues. V lost 5 bases and J lost 5, with 12 bases in between. CDR3 sequence (DNA): TGTGCCAGCAGCAAGGACGGAACGGAGACCCAGTACTTC. It yields the protein CASSKDGTETQYF.

This sequence joins TRBV6-1 and TRBJ2-7; the D is unclear. V was shortened by 2 bases and J by 4 bases, with 6 bases between the two germline ends. Germline V gene data show CDR1 as MNHNS and CDR2 as SASEGT. This CDR3 is built from 12 residues. The CDR3: CASSEPLYEQYF. The CDR3 nucleotides read TGTGCCAGCAGTGAACCCCTATACGAGCAGTACTTC.

V and J are TRBV7-8 and TRBJ2-5, with TRBD1 as a possible D gene (6 bases). Per germline, CDR1 SGHVS and CDR2 FQNEAQ. CDR3 length: 16 amino acids. V lost 3 bases, J lost 1 base, and 15 bases lay in between. The CDR3, as DNA: TGTGCCAGCAGCTTGCAAGGACAGAACTTCCAAGAGACCCAGTACTTC. Translating gives CASSLQGQNFQETQYF.

The chain combines TRBV18 with TRBJ2-7; a possible D gene is TRBD2 (6 bases). The V end lost 3 bases, the J end lost 2 bases, and 17 bases lay between the germline ends. In germline, CDR1 is KGHSH, CDR2 LQKENI. The CDR3 is made up of 16 amino acids. The CDR3 region is CASSPGWDFSAYEQYF. The CDR3 DNA sequence: TGTGCCAGCTCACCCGGTTGGGACTTCAGCGCCTACGAGCAGTACTTC.

This clonotype turned up a few times. This rearrangement joins TRBV7-8 to TRBJ2-7; 12 positions match TRBD2. The CDR3 consists of 19 residues. After removal of 2 bases from V and 0 bases from J, the junction contained 11 bases not matched to a gene. Germline CDR1 reads SGHVS; CDR2 reads FQNEAQ. CDR3 in amino acids: CASSLLRATSGSYSYEQYF. CDR3 DNA sequence: TGTGCCAGCAGCTTATTGAGGGCGACTAGCGGGAGTTACTCCTACGAGCAGTACTTC.

This sequence joins TRBV27 and TRBJ1-6; D uncertain. The V gene's germline CDR1 is MNHEY and CDR2 SMNVEV (reference sequence). CDR3 length equals 13 residues. V dropped 3 bases and J dropped 9 bases, with 9 bases sitting between them. CDR3 residues: CASSLTSGSPLHF. CDR3 coding DNA: TGTGCCAGCAGTTTGACTAGCGGTTCACCCCTCCACTTT.